This T cell receptor beta chain originates from a study of Ad26.COV2.S vaccination and SARS-CoV-2 variants. Study findings and constraints: Vaccinated individuals (as opposed to placebo recipients) had higher spike-specific TCR breadth. Possible underestimation of total T cell responses by the TCR breadth and depth analyses was noted.

Here immunoSEQ multiplex PCR was the method, and the copy in TCRdb shows in-frame clones only, minus some. The sample has a few hundred thousand clones, around 90% seen once. Germline CDR1 SGHAT, CDR2 FQNNGV. The length of the CDR3 is 16 residues. J lost 5 bases, V lost 6 bases, and 15 bases had no gene match. Of note for this clone: Antigen unknown.

The treatment was: around 19 received Ad26.COV2.S at low or high dose, single or two shots; several received placebo; per-sample allocation not given. Collection of samples fell on day 63 after the first vaccine or placebo injection. Within Boston, the person who donated was an adult of 18-55 years. The starting material was peripheral blood, obtained in a trial of Ad26.COV2.S vaccine versus placebo. The clonotype comes from a person between 18 and 65 years old who received the Ad26.COV2.S COVID-19 vaccine or a placebo. V usage is TRBV11-2 and J usage is TRBJ1-2; 7 nucleotides line up with TRBD1. CDR3 in amino acids: CASRHNTGVGSYGYTF. As DNA, the CDR3 is TGTGCCAGCAGGCATAATACAGGGGTTGGATCTTATGGCTACACCTTC.